This TCR beta chain derives from a study of graft-versus-host responses after intestinal transplantation. Trimming cost V 5 bases and J 3 bases; bases outside gene matches: 8. Germline-derived CDR1 and CDR2 are LNHDA and SQIVND (reference sequence). The CDR3 loop spans 15 amino acids. Repertoires were generated with immunoSEQ multiplex PCR, while TCRdb's copy carries only in-frame clones and drops some. This sample has approximately 1,800 clones, with 35% to 40% found just once. Plated together were around 200,000 CFSE-labeled responder cells and around 200,000 irradiated, violet-dye-labeled stimulator cells.

This TCR was sampled from a human patient who was an organ donor for intestinal transplantation. Sequences were derived from alloreactive CD8+ T cells from a mixed lymphocyte reaction culture, sampled before transplantation. Subset noted: CFSE-low proliferating T cells sorted from approximately 6-day pre-transplant mixed lymphocyte reaction (GvH or HvG direction). The chain couples TRBV19 to TRBJ1-2, with 8 bases aligning to TRBD1. The DNA for the CDR3 is TGTGCCAGTAGTCCATGGACAGGGTGGCACTATGGCTACACCTTC. Protein sequence: CASSPWTGWHYGYTF.